These 10 T cell receptor beta chains originate from one sample sequenced in a study of tumor-infiltrating lymphocytes in localized non-small cell lung cancer. Measured with immunoSEQ multiplex PCR; TCRdb has only the in-frame clones, and not every one. The table shows 11,000 to 15,000 clones, with nearly 70% occurring only once. Material for sequencing was uninvolved lung tissue not adjacent to the tumor. Receptors were obtained from a human donor with non-small cell lung cancer.

As DNA, the CDR3 is TGTGCCGGCGGGATGAGGGGGGCAGACAATGAGCAGTTCTTC. Translated, it gives CAGGMRGADNEQFF. The chain carries TRBV7-9 and TRBJ2-1; D may correspond to TRBD1 or TRBD2 (6 bases each). This CDR3 region has 14 residues. Trimming took 11 bases from V and 5 from J, leaving 19 bases between them. Germline CDR1 reads SEHNR; CDR2 reads FQNEAQ (reference sequence).

The sample holds one count of this clone. This sequence joins TRBV6-1 and TRBJ1-2; no firm D call. Deletions cut 3 bases from V and 5 bases from J, with 10 bases between. Germline V gene lookup returns CDR1 MNHNS and CDR2 SASEGT. The CDR3 sequence is 13 residues long. As DNA, the CDR3 is TGTGCCAGCAGTGATCAGGTGGGGTATGGCTACACCTTC. Encoded protein: CASSDQVGYGYTF.

This clone was observed a handful of times. The rearrangement uses TRBV5-5 and TRBJ2-7; D is unclear. Germline V lookup: CDR1 SGHKS, CDR2 YYEKEE (reference sequence). This CDR3 comprises 14 residues. Trimming left V 6 bases short and J 0 bases short, with 13 bases between. This CDR3 reads CASNRAQGSYEQYF. The CDR3 DNA sequence: TGTGCCAGCAACCGGGCCCAAGGCTCCTACGAGCAGTACTTC. The full variable domain, rest sourced from reference TRBV5-5 and TRBJ2-7, is DAGVTQSPTHLIKTRGQQVTLRCSPISGHKSVSWYQQVLGQGPQFIFQYYEKEERGRGNFPDRFSARQFPNYSSELNVNALLLGDSALYLCASNRAQGSYEQYFGPGTRLTVT.

This chain joins TRBV7-8 and TRBJ2-7; D unclear. In germline, CDR1 is SGHVS, CDR2 FQNEAQ. The CDR3 has 15 residues. Trimming stripped 2 bases from V and 0 bases from J, with 11 bases between. The CDR3 region is CASSLRRFSSYEQYF. The CDR3, as DNA: TGTGCCAGCAGCTTACGCAGGTTTTCCTCCTACGAGCAGTACTTC.

The genes are TRBV7-6 and TRBJ2-1, with D perhaps matching TRBD2 (6 bases). CDR1 and CDR2 (germline): SGHVS, FNYEAQ. There are 14 residues in the CDR3. Trimming took 3 bases from V and 4 from J, leaving 10 bases between them. Here the CDR3 DNA reads TGTGCCAGCAGCTTGTCTGGGAGGTACAATGAGCAGTTCTTC. Protein product: CASSLSGRYNEQFF.

This clone was detected a few times. This rearrangement joins TRBV30 to TRBJ1-6; the D gene is possibly TRBD1 (6 bases). Germline CDR1 and CDR2: GTSNPN and SVGIG (reference sequence). The V end was cut by 4 bases, the J end by 8 bases, with 12 bases between. The CDR3 covers 13 residues. The CDR3 DNA reads as TGTGCCTGGACAGGGGTAGCGGATTCACCCCTCCACTTT. As protein: CAWTGVADSPLHF.

The CDR3 protein is CASRGGGPYNSPLHF. The CDR3 bases are TGTGCCAGCAGGGGAGGGGGGCCCTATAATTCACCCCTCCACTTT. The V and J genes are TRBV2 and TRBJ1-6; tentative D call: TRBD1 (6 bases). There are 15 residues in the CDR3. In germline, CDR1 is SNHLY, CDR2 FYNNEI. V was cut by 6 bases and J by 2 bases, with 11 bases left in between.

The gene calls are TRBV11-2 and TRBJ1-1, with TRBD1 as a possible D gene (6 bases). Germline lookup yields CDR1 SGHAT and CDR2 FQNNGV. The V end lost 0 bases, the J end lost 4 bases, and 6 bases lay between the germline ends. The CDR3 is 13 amino acids. The CDR3 loop reads CASSLDRGTEAFF. CDR3 coding DNA: TGTGCCAGCAGCTTAGACAGGGGCACTGAAGCTTTCTTT.

The V and J genes are TRBV28 and TRBJ1-2; 9 bases align to TRBD1. Germline loops: CDR1 MDHEN, CDR2 SYDVKM. V lost 6 bases to trimming and J lost 4 bases; unmatched junction nucleotides: 6. The CDR3 loop spans 14 amino acids. CDR3 nucleotide sequence: TGTGCCAGCAGAAACAGGGGGCGCCCCTATGGCTACACCTTC. Protein: CASRNRGRPYGYTF.

This chain joins TRBV7-3 and TRBJ1-2, with D tentatively TRBD1 (5 bases). Germline assignment: CDR1 SGHTA and CDR2 FQGTGA. V gave up 1 base and J gave up 6 bases, with 12 bases separating them. The CDR3 contains 14 residues. CDR3: CASSLNRLENGYTF. The CDR3 nucleotides read TGTGCCAGCAGCTTAAACAGGCTCGAGAATGGCTACACCTTC.